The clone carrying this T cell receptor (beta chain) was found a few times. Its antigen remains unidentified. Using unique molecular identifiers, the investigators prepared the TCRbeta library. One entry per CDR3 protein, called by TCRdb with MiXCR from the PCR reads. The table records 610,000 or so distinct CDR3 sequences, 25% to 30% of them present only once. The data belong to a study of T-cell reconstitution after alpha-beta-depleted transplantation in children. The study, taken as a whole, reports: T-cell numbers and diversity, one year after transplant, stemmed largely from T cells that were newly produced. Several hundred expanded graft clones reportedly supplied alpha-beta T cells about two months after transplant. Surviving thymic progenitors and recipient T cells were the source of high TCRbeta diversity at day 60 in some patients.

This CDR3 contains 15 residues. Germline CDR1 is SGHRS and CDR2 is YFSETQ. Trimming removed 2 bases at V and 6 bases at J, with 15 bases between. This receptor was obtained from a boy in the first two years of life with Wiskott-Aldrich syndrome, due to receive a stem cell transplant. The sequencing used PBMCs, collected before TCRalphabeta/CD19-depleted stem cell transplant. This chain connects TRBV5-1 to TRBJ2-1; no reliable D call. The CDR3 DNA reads TGCGCCAGCAGCTTCCGCGGCCCGTCCGCCAATGAGCAGTTCTTC. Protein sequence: CASSFRGPSANEQFF.